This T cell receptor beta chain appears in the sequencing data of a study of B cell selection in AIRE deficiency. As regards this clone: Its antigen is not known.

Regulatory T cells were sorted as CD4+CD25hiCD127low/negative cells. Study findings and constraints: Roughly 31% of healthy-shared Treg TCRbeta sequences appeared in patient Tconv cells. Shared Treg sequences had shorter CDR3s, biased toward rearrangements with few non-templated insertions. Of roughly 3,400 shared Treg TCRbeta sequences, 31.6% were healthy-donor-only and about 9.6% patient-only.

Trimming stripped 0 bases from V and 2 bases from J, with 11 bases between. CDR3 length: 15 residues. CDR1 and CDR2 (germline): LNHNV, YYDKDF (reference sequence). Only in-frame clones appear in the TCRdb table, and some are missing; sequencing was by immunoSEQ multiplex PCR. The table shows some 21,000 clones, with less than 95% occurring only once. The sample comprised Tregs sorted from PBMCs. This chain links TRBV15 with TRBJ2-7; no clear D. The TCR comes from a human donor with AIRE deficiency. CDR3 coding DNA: TGTGCCACCAGCAGAGAGCTCGGCCTAACCTACGAGCAGTACTTC. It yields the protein CATSRELGLTYEQYF.